This TCR beta chain stems from a study of blood T cell repertoires in COVID-19. Looking at the study overall: Specimens from acute and convalescent COVID-19 originated in the United States, Italy and Spain. T cells, B-cell-depleted T cells, or PBMCs supplied cDNA or gDNA.

Sequenced by immunoSEQ multiplex PCR; TCRdb stores in-frame clones only, minus some. Among fewer than 45,000 clones listed, about 85% were seen once. Germline V CDR1 and CDR2: MNHEY, SMNVEV (reference sequence). The CDR3 is 14 residues long. J was trimmed by 5 bases and V by 5 bases; bases with no gene match: 8. Sequenced sample: peripheral blood. The origin of this receptor is a human donor in a cohort sampled during active COVID-19. The rearrangement uses TRBV27 and TRBJ2-7, with 8 bases fitting TRBD1. The CDR3 here is CASSRDRGLHEQYF. CDR3 nucleotides: TGTGCCAGCAGTCGCGACAGGGGTCTCCACGAGCAGTACTTC.